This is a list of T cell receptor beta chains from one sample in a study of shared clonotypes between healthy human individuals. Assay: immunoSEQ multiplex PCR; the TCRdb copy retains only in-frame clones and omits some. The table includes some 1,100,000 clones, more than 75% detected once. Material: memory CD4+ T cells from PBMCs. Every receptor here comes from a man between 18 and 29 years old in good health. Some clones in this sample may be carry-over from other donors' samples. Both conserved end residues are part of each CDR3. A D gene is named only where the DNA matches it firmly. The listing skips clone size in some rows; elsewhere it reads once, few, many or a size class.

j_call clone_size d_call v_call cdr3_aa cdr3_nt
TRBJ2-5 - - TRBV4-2 CASSQGGRGDVGETQYF TGTGCCAGCAGCCAAGGCGGTAGGGGAGATGTGGGAGAGACCCAGTACTTC
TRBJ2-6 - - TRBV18 CASSPPLFSGANVLTF TGTGCCAGCTCACCACCCTTATTCTCTGGGGCCAACGTCCTGACTTTC
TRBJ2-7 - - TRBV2 CASRDLSEQYF TGTGCCAGCAGGGACCTTAGCGAGCAGTACTTC
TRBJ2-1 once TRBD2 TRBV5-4 CASSLVFGGRADEQFF TGTGCCAGCAGCTTGGTATTTGGCGGGAGGGCCGATGAGCAGTTCTTC
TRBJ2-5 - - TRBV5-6 CASTQGTQETQYF TGTGCCAGCACGCAGGGTACTCAAGAGACCCAGTACTTC
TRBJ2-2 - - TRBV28 CASSFQAGIPGELFF TGTGCCAGCAGTTTTCAGGCGGGGATCCCCGGGGAGCTGTTTTTT
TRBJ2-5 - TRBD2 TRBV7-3 CASSPGLAGVETQYF TGTGCCAGCAGCCCAGGACTAGCGGGAGTGGAGACCCAGTACTTC
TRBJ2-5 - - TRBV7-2 CASSFSGLIQETQYF TGTGCCAGCAGTTTTAGCGGACTGATCCAAGAGACCCAGTACTTC
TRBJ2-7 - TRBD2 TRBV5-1 CASSPGRVLSGSSYEQYF TGCGCCAGCAGCCCAGGTAGGGTTTTGAGCGGGAGCTCCTACGAGCAGTACTTC
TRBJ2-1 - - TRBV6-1 CASSPPGSWEQFF TGTGCCAGCAGTCCCCCCGGGTCATGGGAGCAGTTCTTC
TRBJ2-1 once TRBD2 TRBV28 CASSEIAGEGYNEQFF TGTGCCAGCAGTGAAATAGCGGGAGAAGGCTACAATGAGCAGTTCTTC
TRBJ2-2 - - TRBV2 CASTQRGAAAHTGELFF TGTGCCAGCACCCAGAGGGGGGCCGCAGCGCACACCGGGGAGCTGTTTTTT
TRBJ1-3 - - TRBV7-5 CVRSSDGISGNTIYF TGTGTCAGAAGCTCGGACGGAATCTCTGGAAACACCATATATTTT
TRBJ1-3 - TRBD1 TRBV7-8 CASSPLTGIGGNTIYF TGTGCCAGCAGCCCGTTGACAGGGATCGGTGGAAACACCATATATTTT
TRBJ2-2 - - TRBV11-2 CASSSIRLLRGTPTGELFF TGTGCCAGCAGCTCGATTCGACTACTCCGGGGAACACCTACCGGGGAGCTGTTTTTT
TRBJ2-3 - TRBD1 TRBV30 CAWGRTGGITDTQYF TGTGCCTGGGGTAGGACAGGGGGCATCACAGATACGCAGTATTTT
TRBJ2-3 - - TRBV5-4 CASSMALTSWNTQYF TGTGCCAGCAGCATGGCACTCACCTCTTGGAATACGCAGTATTTT
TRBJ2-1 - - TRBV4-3 CASSQFGRDVDEQFF TGCGCCAGCAGCCAATTTGGGCGGGATGTCGATGAGCAGTTCTTC
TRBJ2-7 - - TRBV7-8 CASSQSPRAYGPYEQYF TGTGCCAGCAGCCAATCCCCGCGGGCCTATGGTCCCTACGAGCAGTACTTC
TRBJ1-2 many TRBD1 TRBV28 CASMAGGSYGYTF TGTGCCAGCATGGCAGGGGGCAGCTATGGCTACACCTTC
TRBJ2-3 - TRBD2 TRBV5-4 CASSIDGRPLTSGSLDTQYF TGTGCCAGCAGCATTGATGGGCGACCCTTGACTAGCGGGAGTTTGGATACGCAGTATTTT
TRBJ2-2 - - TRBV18 CASGKGKDTGELFF TGTGCCAGTGGTAAGGGGAAGGACACCGGGGAGCTGTTTTTT
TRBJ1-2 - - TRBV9 CASSRRGSPDGYTF TGTGCCAGCAGCCGGAGGGGATCCCCAGATGGCTACACCTTC
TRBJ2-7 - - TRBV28 CASSRVATYEQYF TGTGCCAGCAGTAGGGTGGCTACCTACGAGCAGTACTTC
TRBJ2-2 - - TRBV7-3 CASWGLGRGRPNTGELFF TGTGCCAGCTGGGGTCTGGGTCGAGGGCGGCCGAACACCGGGGAGCTGTTTTTT
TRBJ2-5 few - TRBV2 CASILESAAWGTQYF TGTGCCAGCATTCTCGAGTCGGCGGCCTGGGGAACCCAGTACTTC
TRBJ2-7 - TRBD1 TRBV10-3 CAIKAGTGVNEQYF TGTGCCATCAAGGCTGGGACAGGGGTCAACGAGCAGTACTTC
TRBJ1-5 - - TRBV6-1 CASSGGEKSNQPQHF TGTGCCAGCAGTGGAGGAGAGAAGAGCAATCAGCCCCAGCATTTT
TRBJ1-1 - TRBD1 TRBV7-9 CASSSRGRGPRTEAFF TGTGCCAGCAGCAGCCGGGGCAGGGGGCCTCGGACTGAAGCTTTCTTT
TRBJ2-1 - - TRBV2 CASSGQTGKVGAFF TGTGCCAGCAGTGGCCAGACGGGAAAGGTAGGAGCGTTCTTC
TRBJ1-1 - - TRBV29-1 CSVVARGVNTEAFF TGCAGCGTTGTCGCCCGGGGGGTGAACACTGAAGCTTTCTTT